The rows below give T cell receptor beta chains drawn from one sample of a study of blood T cells in healthy people across ages. TCRdb re-called the 5' RACE reads through MiXCR, storing one row per CDR3 protein. The repertoire holds around 1,500,000 distinct CDR3 sequences, with roughly 28% as singletons. Sequencing was performed on blood. The receptors shown here come from a woman aged 25 to 39 in good health. The CDR3 runs from the conserved cysteine through the conserved F or W. The order of the fields is clone size, D gene, V gene, J gene, CDR3 DNA, CDR3 protein. D genes are given only for firm matches. For some rows the clone size is stated as once, few or many, or as a class when expanded; others skip it.

clone_size: .; d_call: TRBD2; v_call: TRBV7-9; j_call: TRBJ2-1; cdr3_nt: TGTGCCAGCAGCCCCATACTAGCGGGGGGACCCAACAATGAGCAGTTCTTC; cdr3_aa: CASSPILAGGPNNEQFF
clone_size: few; d_call: .; v_call: TRBV6-1; j_call: TRBJ1-2; cdr3_nt: TGTGCCAGCAGCGCCGGGAACCAATATGGCTACACCTTC; cdr3_aa: CASSAGNQYGYTF
clone_size: .; d_call: .; v_call: TRBV6-6; j_call: TRBJ1-6; cdr3_nt: TGTGCCAGCAGCCCCACCCCTGGGGTCTTGCCCCTCCACTTT; cdr3_aa: CASSPTPGVLPLHF
clone_size: few; d_call: TRBD1; v_call: TRBV5-1; j_call: TRBJ2-1; cdr3_nt: TGCGCCAGCAGCTTGGGGGCAGGGGGCATCAATGAGCAGTTCTTC; cdr3_aa: CASSLGAGGINEQFF
clone_size: .; d_call: .; v_call: TRBV20-1; j_call: TRBJ1-1; cdr3_nt: TGCAGTGCCTTCCCGCGGGGGGGGTACACTGAAGCTTTCTTT; cdr3_aa: CSAFPRGGYTEAFF
clone_size: .; d_call: .; v_call: TRBV29-1; j_call: TRBJ1-5; cdr3_nt: TGCAGCGTTCTAGACTTGGGGAGCAATCAGCCCCAGCATTTT; cdr3_aa: CSVLDLGSNQPQHF
clone_size: few; d_call: TRBD2; v_call: TRBV12-3/TRBV12-4; j_call: TRBJ2-1; cdr3_nt: TGTGCCAGCAGTTTGGGGTGGGCTAGCGGGATCAATGAGCAGTTCTTC; cdr3_aa: CASSLGWASGINEQFF
clone_size: .; d_call: TRBD1; v_call: TRBV6-1; j_call: TRBJ2-2; cdr3_nt: TGTGCCAGCAGTGAATCGACAGGGTTGGGCACCGGGGAGCTGTTTTTT; cdr3_aa: CASSESTGLGTGELFF
clone_size: few; d_call: TRBD1; v_call: TRBV7-2; j_call: TRBJ1-6; cdr3_nt: TGTGCCAGCAGCTTACGGACAGGGAGGGGTTCACCCCTCCACTTT; cdr3_aa: CASSLRTGRGSPLHF
clone_size: few; d_call: .; v_call: TRBV28; j_call: TRBJ2-1; cdr3_nt: TGTGTCAGCAGTTTGTCCATGTGGCTGGACGTATCCTACAATGAGCAGTTCTTC; cdr3_aa: CVSSLSMWLDVSYNEQFF